This T cell receptor (beta chain) was sequenced during a study of breast tumors, draining lymph nodes, adjacent tissues. Findings of the study overall: Tumor repertoires ranked between lymph nodes and nontumor tissue in diversity, with V and J gene preferences. Luminal-like breast cancer showed significantly greater tumor-nontumor repertoire similarity than basal-like breast cancer did.

V shed 4 bases and J shed 2 bases, with 9 bases lying between them. From germline, CDR1 is SGDLS and CDR2 YYNGEE. The CDR3 spans 14 residues. This clonotype was picked up many times. The antigen remains undetermined. MiXCR was run by TCRdb on the multiplex PCR reads, yielding one entry per CDR3 protein. Among approximately 13,000 distinct CDR3 sequences listed, around 59% were seen once. This clonotype was sampled from a female donor with breast cancer. Some clones in this sample may be carry-over from other donors' samples. The chain couples TRBV9 to TRBJ2-2, with D maybe TRBD1 (6 bases). The sequencing input was tumor-adjacent breast tissue. The CDR3 sequence: CASSTTGNTGELFF. CDR3 nucleotide sequence: TGTGCCAGCAGCACGACAGGAAACACCGGGGAGCTGTTTTTT.